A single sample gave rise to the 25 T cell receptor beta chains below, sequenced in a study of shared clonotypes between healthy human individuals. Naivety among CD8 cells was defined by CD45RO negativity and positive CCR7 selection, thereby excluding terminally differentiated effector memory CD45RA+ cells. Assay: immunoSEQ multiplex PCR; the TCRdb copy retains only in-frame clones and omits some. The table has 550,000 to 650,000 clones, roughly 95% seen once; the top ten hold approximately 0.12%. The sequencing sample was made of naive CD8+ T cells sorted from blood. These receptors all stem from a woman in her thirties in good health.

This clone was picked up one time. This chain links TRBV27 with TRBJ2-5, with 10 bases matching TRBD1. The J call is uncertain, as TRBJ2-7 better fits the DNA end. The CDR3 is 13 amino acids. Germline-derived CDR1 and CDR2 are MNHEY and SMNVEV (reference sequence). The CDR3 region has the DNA TGTGCCAGCAAAGGACAGGGGGGAAACGAGCAGTACTTC. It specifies CASKGQGGNEQYF.

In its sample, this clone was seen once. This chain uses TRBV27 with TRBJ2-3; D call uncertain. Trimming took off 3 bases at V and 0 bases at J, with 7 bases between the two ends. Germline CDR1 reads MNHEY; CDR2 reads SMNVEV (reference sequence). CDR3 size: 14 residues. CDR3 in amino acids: CASSFSGSTDTQYF. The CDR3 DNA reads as TGTGCCAGCAGTTTCTCGGGTAGCACAGATACGCAGTATTTT.

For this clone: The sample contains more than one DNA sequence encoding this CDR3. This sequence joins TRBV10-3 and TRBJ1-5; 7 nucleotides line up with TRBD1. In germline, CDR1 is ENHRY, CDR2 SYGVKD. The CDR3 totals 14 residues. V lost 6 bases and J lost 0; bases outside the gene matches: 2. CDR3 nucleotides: TGTGCCATCAGCCAGGGGGGTAGCAATCAGCCCCAGCATTTT. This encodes CAISQGGSNQPQHF.

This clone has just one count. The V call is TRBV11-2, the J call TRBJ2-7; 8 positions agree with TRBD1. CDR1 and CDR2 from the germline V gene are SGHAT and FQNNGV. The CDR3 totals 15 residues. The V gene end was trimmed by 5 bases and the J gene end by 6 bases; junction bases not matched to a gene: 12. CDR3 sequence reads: CASSPRRTGSPEQYF. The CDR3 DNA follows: TGTGCCAGCAGCCCGAGAAGGACAGGGTCACCCGAGCAGTACTTC.

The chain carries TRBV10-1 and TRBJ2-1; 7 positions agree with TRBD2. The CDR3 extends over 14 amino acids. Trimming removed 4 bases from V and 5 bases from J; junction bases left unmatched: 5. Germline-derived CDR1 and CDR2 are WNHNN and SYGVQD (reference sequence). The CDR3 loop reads CASSAMGLNNEQFF. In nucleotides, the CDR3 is TGCGCCAGCAGTGCGATGGGACTAAACAATGAGCAGTTCTTC.

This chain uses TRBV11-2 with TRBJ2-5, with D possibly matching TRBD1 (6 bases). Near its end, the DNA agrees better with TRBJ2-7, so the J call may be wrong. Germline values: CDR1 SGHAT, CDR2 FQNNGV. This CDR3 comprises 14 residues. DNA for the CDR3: TGTGCCAGCAGCTTAGATCTGACAGGCCACGAGCAGTACTTC. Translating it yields CASSLDLTGHEQYF.

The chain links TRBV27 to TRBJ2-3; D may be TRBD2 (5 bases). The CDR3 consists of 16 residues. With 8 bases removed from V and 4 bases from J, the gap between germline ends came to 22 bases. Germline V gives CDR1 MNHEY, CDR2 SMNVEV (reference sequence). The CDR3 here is CASWPGLYPRPDTQYF. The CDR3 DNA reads TGTGCCAGCTGGCCCGGACTCTACCCAAGACCAGATACGCAGTATTTT.

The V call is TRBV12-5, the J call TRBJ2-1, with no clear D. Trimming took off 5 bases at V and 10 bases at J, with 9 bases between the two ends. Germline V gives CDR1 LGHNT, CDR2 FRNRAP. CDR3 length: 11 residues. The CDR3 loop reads CASGQMKEQFF. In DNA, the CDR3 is TGTGCTAGTGGTCAAATGAAGGAGCAGTTCTTC.

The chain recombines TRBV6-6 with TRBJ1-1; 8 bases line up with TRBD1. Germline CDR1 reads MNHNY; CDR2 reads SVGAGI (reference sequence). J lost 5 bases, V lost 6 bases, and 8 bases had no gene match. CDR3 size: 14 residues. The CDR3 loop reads CASSPDRGGTEAFF. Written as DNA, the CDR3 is TGTGCCAGCAGCCCCGACAGGGGAGGAACTGAAGCTTTCTTT.

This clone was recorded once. CDR3 residues: CASSFRTGGTDTQYF. CDR3 DNA sequence: TGTGCCAGCAGCTTCCGGACAGGGGGTACAGATACGCAGTATTTT. This chain uses TRBV13 with TRBJ2-3; 10 nucleotides match TRBD1. The CDR3 runs 15 residues. After removal of 3 bases from V and 3 bases from J, the junction contained 3 bases not matched to a gene. The germline V gene has CDR1 PRHDT and CDR2 FYEKMQ (reference sequence).

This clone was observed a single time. The CDR3, as DNA: TGTGCCACGTCGGGAGGGGGCGCCTCCTACGAGCAGTACTTC. Encoded protein: CATSGGGASYEQYF. This chain uses TRBV27 with TRBJ2-7; the D gene is possibly TRBD2 (8 bases). The V and J ends lost 10 bases and 0 bases respectively, with 16 bases between them. CDR3 length: 14 residues. Germline assignment: CDR1 MNHEY and CDR2 SMNVEV (reference sequence).

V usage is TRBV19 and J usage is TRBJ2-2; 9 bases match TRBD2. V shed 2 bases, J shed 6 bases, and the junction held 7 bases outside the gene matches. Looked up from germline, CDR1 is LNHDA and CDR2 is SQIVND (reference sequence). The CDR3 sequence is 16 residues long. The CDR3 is CASSISSGRRAGELFF. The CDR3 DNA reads TGTGCCAGTAGTATAAGTAGCGGGAGACGGGCCGGGGAGCTGTTTTTT.

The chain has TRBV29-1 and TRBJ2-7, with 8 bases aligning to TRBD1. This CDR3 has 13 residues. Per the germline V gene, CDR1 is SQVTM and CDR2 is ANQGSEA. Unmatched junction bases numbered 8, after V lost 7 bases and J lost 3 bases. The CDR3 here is CSASRTGSYEQYF. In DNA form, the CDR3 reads TGCAGCGCCTCGAGGACAGGGAGCTACGAGCAGTACTTC.

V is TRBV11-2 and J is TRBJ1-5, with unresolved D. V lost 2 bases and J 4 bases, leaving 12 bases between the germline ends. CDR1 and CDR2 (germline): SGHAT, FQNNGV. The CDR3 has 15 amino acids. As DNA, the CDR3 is TGTGCCAGCAGCTTAAACCCTTCCCCGAATCAGCCCCAGCATTTT. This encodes CASSLNPSPNQPQHF.

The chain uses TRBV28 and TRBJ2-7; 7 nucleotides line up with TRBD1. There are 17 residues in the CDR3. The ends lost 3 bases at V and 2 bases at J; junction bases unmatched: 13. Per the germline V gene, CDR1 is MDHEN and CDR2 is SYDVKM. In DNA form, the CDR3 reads TGTGCCAGCAGTTTTAAGGGGGCGGTTCTCGATCCCTACGAGCAGTACTTC. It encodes CASSFKGAVLDPYEQYF. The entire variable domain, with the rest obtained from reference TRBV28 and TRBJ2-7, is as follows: DVKVTQSSRYLVKRTGEKVFLECVQDMDHENMFWYRQDPGLGLRLIYFSYDVKMKEKGDIPEGYSVSREKKERFSLILESASTNQTSMYLCASSFKGAVLDPYEQYFGPGTRLTVT.

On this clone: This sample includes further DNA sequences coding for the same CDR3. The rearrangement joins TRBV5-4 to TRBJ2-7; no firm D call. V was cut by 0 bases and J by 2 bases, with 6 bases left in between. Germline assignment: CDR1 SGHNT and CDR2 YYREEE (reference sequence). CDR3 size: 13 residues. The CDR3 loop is CASSLAGTYEQYF. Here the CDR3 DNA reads TGTGCCAGCAGCTTGGCGGGTACCTACGAGCAGTACTTC.

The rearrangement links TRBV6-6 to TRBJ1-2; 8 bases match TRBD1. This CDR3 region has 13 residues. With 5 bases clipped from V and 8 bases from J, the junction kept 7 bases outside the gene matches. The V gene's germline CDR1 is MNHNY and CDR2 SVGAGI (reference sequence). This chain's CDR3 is CASSGQGEVGYTF. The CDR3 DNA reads TGTGCCAGCAGTGGACAGGGAGAGGTCGGCTACACCTTC.

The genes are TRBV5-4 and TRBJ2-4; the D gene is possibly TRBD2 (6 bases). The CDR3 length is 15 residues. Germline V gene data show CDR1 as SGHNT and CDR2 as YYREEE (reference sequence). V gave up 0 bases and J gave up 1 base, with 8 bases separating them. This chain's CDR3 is CASSLAGEAKNIQYF. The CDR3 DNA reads TGTGCCAGCAGCTTGGCGGGGGAGGCCAAAAACATTCAGTACTTC.

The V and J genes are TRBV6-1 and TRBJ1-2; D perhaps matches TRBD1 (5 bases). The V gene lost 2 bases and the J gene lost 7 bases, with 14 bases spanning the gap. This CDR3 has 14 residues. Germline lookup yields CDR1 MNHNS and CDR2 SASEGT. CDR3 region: CASSEKAGMSGYTF. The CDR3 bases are TGTGCCAGCAGTGAAAAAGCAGGGATGTCTGGCTACACCTTC.

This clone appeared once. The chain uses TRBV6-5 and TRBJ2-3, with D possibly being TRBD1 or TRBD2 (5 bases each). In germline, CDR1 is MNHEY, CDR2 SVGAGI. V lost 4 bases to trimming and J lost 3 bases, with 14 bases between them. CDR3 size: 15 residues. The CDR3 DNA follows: TGTGCCAGCAGTTTTGGGGACCTTGTAACAGATACGCAGTATTTT. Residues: CASSFGDLVTDTQYF.

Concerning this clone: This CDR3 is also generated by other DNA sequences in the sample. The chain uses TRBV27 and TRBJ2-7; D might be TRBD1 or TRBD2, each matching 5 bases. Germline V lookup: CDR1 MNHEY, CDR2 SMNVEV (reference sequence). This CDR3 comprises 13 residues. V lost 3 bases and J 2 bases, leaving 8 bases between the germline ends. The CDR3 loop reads CASSFGTTYEQYF. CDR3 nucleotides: TGTGCCAGCAGTTTTGGGACCACCTACGAGCAGTACTTC.

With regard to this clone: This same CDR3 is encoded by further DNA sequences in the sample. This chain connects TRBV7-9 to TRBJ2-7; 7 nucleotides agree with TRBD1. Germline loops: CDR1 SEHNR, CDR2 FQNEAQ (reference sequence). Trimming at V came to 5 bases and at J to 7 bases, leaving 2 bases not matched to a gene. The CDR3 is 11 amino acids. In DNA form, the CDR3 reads TGTGCCAGCAGCCCAGGGGGAGAGCAGTACTTC. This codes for CASSPGGEQYF.

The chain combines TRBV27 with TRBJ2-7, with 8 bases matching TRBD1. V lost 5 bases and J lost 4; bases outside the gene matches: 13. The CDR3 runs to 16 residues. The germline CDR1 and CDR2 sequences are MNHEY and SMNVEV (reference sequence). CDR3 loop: CASSPTQGVPPYEQYF. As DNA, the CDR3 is TGTGCCAGCAGTCCGACACAGGGGGTGCCCCCTTACGAGCAGTACTTC.

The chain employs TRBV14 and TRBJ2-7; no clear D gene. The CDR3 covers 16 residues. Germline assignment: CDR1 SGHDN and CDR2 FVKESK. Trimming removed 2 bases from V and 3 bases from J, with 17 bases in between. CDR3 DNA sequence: TGTGCCAGCAGCCAACTTTTCGGCGGTATGAACTACGAGCAGTACTTC. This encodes CASSQLFGGMNYEQYF.

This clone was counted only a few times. The CDR3 DNA sequence: TGTGCCAGTAGTATAGGCAGGAGCTCCTACAATGAGCAGTTCTTC. It is translated as CASSIGRSSYNEQFF. This chain joins TRBV19 and TRBJ2-1; D is ambiguous. Deletions cut 1 base from V and 0 bases from J, with 7 bases between. Germline V gene lookup returns CDR1 LNHDA and CDR2 SQIVND (reference sequence). This CDR3 is 15 amino acids long.